This T cell receptor beta chain was captured in a study of CD8 T cells in ankylosing spondylitis. The study's findings and limits: Seven or eight highly homologous variants formed a TCR beta motif that appeared characteristic of ankylosing spondylitis blood. Enrichment of disease-linked clones was reportedly significant in matched ankylosing spondylitis synovial fluid. Past research had described some motif variants in reactive arthritis synovial fluid and blood.

On this clonotype itself: Antigen specificity is unknown.

Library preparation for TCR beta used quantitative 5'-RACE with molecular barcodes. Using its own MiXCR run on the 5' RACE reads, TCRdb lists one record per CDR3 protein. The sample has about 150,000 distinct CDR3 sequences, around two fifths seen once; the top ten hold about 16%. The sample comprised synovial fluid, either unsorted or a sorted T cell fraction (not recorded which). The sequence came from a male donor with ankylosing spondylitis.

The CDR3 loop is CASSYSEVETQYF. The CDR3 bases are TGTGCCAGCAGTTACTCGGAGGTGGAGACCCAGTACTTC. The rearrangement joins TRBV6-5 to TRBJ2-5; TRBD2 is a possible D gene (5 bases). The V gene's germline CDR1 is MNHEY and CDR2 SVGAGI. CDR3 length equals 13 residues. The V gene lost 0 bases and the J gene lost 5 bases, with 7 bases spanning the gap.